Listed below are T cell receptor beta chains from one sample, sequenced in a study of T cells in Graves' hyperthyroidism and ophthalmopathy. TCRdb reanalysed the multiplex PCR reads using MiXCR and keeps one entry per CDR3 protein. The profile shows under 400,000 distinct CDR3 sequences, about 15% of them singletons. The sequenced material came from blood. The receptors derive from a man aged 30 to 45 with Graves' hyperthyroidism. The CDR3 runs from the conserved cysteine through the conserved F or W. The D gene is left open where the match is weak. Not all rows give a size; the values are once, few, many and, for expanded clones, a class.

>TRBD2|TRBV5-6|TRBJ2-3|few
CASSQPGLAGVGDTQYF
TGTGCCAGCAGCCAACCGGGACTAGCGGGAGTCGGAGATACGCAGTATTTT
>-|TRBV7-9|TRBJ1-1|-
CASSFGMAGRTEAFF
TGTGCCAGCAGCTTTGGGATGGCAGGGCGGACTGAAGCTTTCTTT
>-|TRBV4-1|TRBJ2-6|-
CASRSSGSGANVLTF
TGCGCCAGTCGAAGTTCGGGGTCTGGGGCCAACGTCCTGACTTTC
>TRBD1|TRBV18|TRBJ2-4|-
CASSHRDREFQYF
TGTGCCAGCTCACACCGGGACAGGGAATTTCAGTACTTC
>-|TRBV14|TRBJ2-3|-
CASSPSSSALSTDTQYF
TGTGCCAGCAGCCCATCCTCCTCAGCCCTTAGCACAGATACGCAGTATTTT
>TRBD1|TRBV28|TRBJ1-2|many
CASSRDRGFGYTF
TGTGCCAGCAGCCGGGACAGGGGATTCGGCTACACCTTC
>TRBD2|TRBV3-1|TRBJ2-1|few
CASSQELAGIYDQFF
TGTGCCAGCAGCCAAGAACTAGCGGGAATATATGATCAGTTCTTC
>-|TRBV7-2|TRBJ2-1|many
CASSPTASNNEQFF
TGTGCCAGCAGCCCTACAGCAAGTAACAATGAGCAGTTCTTC
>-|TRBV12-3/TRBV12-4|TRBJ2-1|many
CASLLSHEQFF
TGTGCCAGCTTACTCTCCCATGAGCAGTTCTTC
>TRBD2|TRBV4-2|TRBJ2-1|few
CASSQELGLANNEQFF
TGTGCCAGCAGCCAAGAATTAGGACTAGCGAACAATGAGCAGTTCTTC
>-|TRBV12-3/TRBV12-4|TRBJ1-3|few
CASRDKGVTSGNTIYF
TGTGCCAGCAGGGATAAGGGGGTCACCTCTGGAAACACCATATATTTT
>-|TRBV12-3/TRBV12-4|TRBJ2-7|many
CASSSSGVTYEQYF
TGTGCCAGCAGTTCCTCAGGGGTAACCTACGAGCAGTACTTC
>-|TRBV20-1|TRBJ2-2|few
CSASRDGNTGELFF
TGCAGTGCTTCCCGGGACGGCAACACCGGGGAGCTGTTTTTT
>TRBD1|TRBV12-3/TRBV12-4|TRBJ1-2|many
CASSLPGTGENGYTF
TGTGCCAGCAGTTTGCCCGGGACAGGGGAGAATGGCTACACCTTC
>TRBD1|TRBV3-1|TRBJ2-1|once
CASSLSGQGTFNEQFF
TGTGCCAGCAGCCTATCGGGACAGGGGACTTTCAATGAGCAGTTCTTC
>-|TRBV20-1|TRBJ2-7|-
CSAPRIYEQYF
TGCAGTGCGCCGAGGATCTACGAGCAGTACTTC
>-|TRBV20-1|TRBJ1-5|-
CSASATEEGWIVDQPQHF
TGCAGTGCTAGCGCAACTGAAGAGGGATGGATAGTGGATCAGCCCCAGCATTTT
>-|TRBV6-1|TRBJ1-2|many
CASRSTTGVGDGYTF
TGTGCCAGCAGAAGTACCACGGGGGTCGGAGATGGCTACACCTTC
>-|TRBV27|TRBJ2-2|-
CASFFRAPRTGELFF
TGTGCCAGCTTTTTTAGGGCGCCGAGGACCGGGGAGCTGTTTTTT
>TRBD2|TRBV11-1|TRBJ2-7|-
CASSPAGLAGAYEQYF
TGTGCCAGCAGCCCCGCAGGGCTAGCGGGTGCCTACGAGCAGTACTTC
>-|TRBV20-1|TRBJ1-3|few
CSAQTGAYDTIYF
TGCAGTGCACAGACAGGAGCTTATGACACCATATATTTT
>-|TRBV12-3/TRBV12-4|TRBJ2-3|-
CASSLSRADTQYF
TGTGCCAGCAGTTTAAGCAGGGCGGATACGCAGTATTTT
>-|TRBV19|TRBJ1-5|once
CASSVPSQPQHF
TGTGCCAGTAGTGTTCCTAGTCAGCCCCAGCATTTT
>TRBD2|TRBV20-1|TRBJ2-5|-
CSARGYLAGETQYF
TGCAGTGCTAGAGGGTATCTAGCGGGGGAGACCCAGTACTTC
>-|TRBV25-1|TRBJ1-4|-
CASTGQNGGEKLFF
TGTGCCAGCACGGGCCAAAACGGGGGAGAAAAACTGTTTTTT
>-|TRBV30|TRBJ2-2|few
CAWSKGGTLNTGELFF
TGTGCCTGGAGTAAGGGGGGGACTCTGAACACCGGGGAGCTGTTTTTT
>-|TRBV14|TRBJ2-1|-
CASSRFGGDNEQFF
TGTGCCAGCAGCCGTTTCGGCGGTGACAATGAGCAGTTCTTC
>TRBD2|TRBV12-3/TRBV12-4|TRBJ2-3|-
CASSLQREREDTQYF
TGTGCCAGCAGCCTACAGCGGGAGAGGGAGGATACGCAGTATTTT
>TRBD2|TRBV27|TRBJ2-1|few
CASRPRTSGRDEQFF
TGTGCCAGCCGGCCCCGGACTAGCGGGAGGGATGAGCAGTTCTTC
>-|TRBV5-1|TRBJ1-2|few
CASSLEQNLGYTF
TGCGCCAGCAGCTTGGAACAAAACTTGGGCTACACCTTC
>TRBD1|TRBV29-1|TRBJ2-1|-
CSVERGPNEQFF
TGCAGCGTTGAAAGGGGGCCGAATGAGCAGTTCTTC
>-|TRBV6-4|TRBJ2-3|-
CASSSLAGGDTQYF
TGTGCCAGCAGTTCGTTAGCCGGTGGCGATACGCAGTATTTT
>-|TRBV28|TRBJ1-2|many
CASSVGDYGYTF
TGTGCCAGCAGTGTCGGTGACTATGGCTACACCTTC
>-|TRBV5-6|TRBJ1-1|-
CASSLRYEAFF
TGTGCCAGCAGCTTAAGGTATGAAGCTTTCTTT
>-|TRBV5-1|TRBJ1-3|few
CASSNNPTGSGNTIYF
TGCGCCAGCAGTAACAACCCCACAGGCTCTGGAAACACCATATATTTT
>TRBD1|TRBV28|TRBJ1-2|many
CASREKDRGNYGYTF
TGTGCCAGCAGAGAGAAGGACAGGGGGAACTATGGCTACACCTTC
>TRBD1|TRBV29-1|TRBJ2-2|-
CSDMDREHNGELFF
TGCAGCGATATGGACAGGGAGCACAACGGGGAGCTGTTTTTT
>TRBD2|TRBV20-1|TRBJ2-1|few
CSAAMITGLAGYRSSYNEQFF
TGCAGTGCTGCAATGATAACGGGACTAGCGGGTTACCGGAGCTCCTACAATGAGCAGTTCTTC
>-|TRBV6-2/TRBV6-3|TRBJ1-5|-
CASSYSRGGTSNQPQHF
TGTGCCAGCAGTTACTCGCGGGGAGGGACGAGCAATCAGCCCCAGCATTTT
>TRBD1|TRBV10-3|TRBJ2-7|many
CAILSGTGDYEQYF
TGTGCCATCCTTTCCGGGACAGGGGACTACGAGCAGTACTTC
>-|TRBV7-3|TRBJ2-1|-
CASSSSVNSYNEQFF
TGTGCCAGCAGCTCCTCCGTTAACTCCTACAATGAGCAGTTCTTC
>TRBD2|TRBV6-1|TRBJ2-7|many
CARDPLQRTGTSASYEQYF
TGTGCCAGAGACCCCCTACAGAGGACCGGGACTAGCGCTTCCTACGAGCAGTACTTC
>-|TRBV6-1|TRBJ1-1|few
CASTPGGTLIMNTEAFF
TGTGCCAGCACCCCGGGAGGAACTCTAATCATGAACACTGAAGCTTTCTTT
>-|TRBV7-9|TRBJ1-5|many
CASSLGGGQPQHF
TGTGCCAGCAGCTTAGGGGGAGGTCAGCCCCAGCATTTT
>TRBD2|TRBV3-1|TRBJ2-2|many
CASSRREGYTGELFF
TGTGCCAGCAGCCGCCGGGAGGGTTACACCGGGGAGCTGTTTTTT
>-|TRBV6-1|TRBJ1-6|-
CASTDRWDSPLHF
TGTGCCAGCACGGACCGGTGGGATTCACCCCTCCACTTT
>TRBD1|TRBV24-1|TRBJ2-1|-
CATTPGQGPDEQFF
TGTGCCACAACTCCGGGACAGGGGCCGGATGAGCAGTTCTTC
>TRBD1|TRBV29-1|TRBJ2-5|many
CSAEGAGQETQYF
TGCAGCGCTGAGGGGGCTGGACAAGAGACCCAGTACTTC
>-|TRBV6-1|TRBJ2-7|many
CASSPWDLSSYEQYF
TGTGCCAGCAGTCCCTGGGACCTAAGCTCCTACGAGCAGTACTTC
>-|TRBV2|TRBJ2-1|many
CASSAFDREALDNEQFF
TGTGCCAGCAGTGCATTCGACAGGGAGGCCCTAGACAATGAGCAGTTCTTC
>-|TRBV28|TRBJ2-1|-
CASSLQLISYNEQFF
TGTGCCAGCAGTTTACAGCTAATCTCCTACAATGAGCAGTTCTTC
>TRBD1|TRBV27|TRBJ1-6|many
CASSPPVWTGASPLHF
TGTGCCAGCAGTCCCCCGGTTTGGACAGGGGCTTCACCCCTCCACTTT
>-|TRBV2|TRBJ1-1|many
CASSNGGNTEAFF
TGTGCCAGCAGTAACGGCGGGAACACTGAAGCTTTCTTT
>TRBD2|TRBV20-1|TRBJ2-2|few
CSAIRGRATGELFF
TGCAGTGCTATACGTGGGAGGGCCACCGGGGAGCTGTTTTTT
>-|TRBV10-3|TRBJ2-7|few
CAISRTGHLYEQYF
TGTGCCATCAGCCGTACGGGACACCTCTACGAGCAGTACTTC
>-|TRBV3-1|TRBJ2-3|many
CASSQAGAGVPDTQYF
TGTGCCAGCAGCCAAGCGGGGGCAGGCGTTCCAGATACGCAGTATTTT
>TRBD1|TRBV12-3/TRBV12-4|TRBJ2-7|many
CASGTDSYEQYF
TGTGCCAGCGGGACAGACTCCTACGAGCAGTACTTC
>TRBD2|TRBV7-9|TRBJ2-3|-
CASSQGTSHTDTQYF
TGTGCCAGCAGCCAAGGGACTAGCCACACAGATACGCAGTATTTT
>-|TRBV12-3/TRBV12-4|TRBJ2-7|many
CASSLAVGEKQYF
TGTGCCAGCAGTTTAGCGGTGGGGGAAAAACAGTACTTC